The 30 T cell receptor beta chains below come from one sample, sequenced in a study of identical twins. TCRdb re-analysed the 5' RACE reads in MiXCR, keeping a single row per CDR3 protein. Here the sample spans 400,000 to 500,000 distinct CDR3 sequences, around 18% being singletons. Sequences were obtained from naive T cells sorted from blood. Receptors originate from a man in his forties or fifties in good health.

V is TRBV5-1 and J is TRBJ2-1, with D possibly matching TRBD2 (7 bases). This CDR3 comprises 16 residues. V was shortened by 0 bases and J by 6 bases, with 16 bases between the two germline ends. Germline V gives CDR1 SGHRS, CDR2 YFSETQ. CDR3: CASSLGGGASFNEQFF. The CDR3 DNA sequence: TGCGCCAGCAGCTTGGGAGGGGGGGCTTCGTTCAATGAGCAGTTCTTC.

CDR3 amino acids: CASSSNGLVSRFF. Here the CDR3 DNA reads TGTGCCAGCAGCAGTAATGGACTAGTCTCACGGTTCTTC. This chain connects TRBV6-2 or TRBV6-3 to TRBJ2-1, with 7 nucleotides matching TRBD2. Germline V lookup: CDR1 MNHEY, CDR2 SVGEGT. V trimming: 6 bases; J trimming: 15 bases; junction bases outside the gene matches: 14. This CDR3 is 13 amino acids long.

Here the CDR3 reads CASSSGGVGTQYF. The CDR3 nucleotides are TGTGCCAGCAGTTCCGGGGGGGTCGGTACGCAGTATTTT. This chain uses TRBV12-3 or TRBV12-4 with TRBJ2-3, with 8 nucleotides matching TRBD2. The CDR3 runs to 13 residues. V lost 4 bases and J lost 8; bases outside the gene matches: 5.

J is TRBJ2-5 and V is TRBV6-2 or TRBV6-3; TRBD2 agrees at 8 bases. The J segment lost 5 bases and the V segment lost 1 base, leaving 9 bases of the junction unmatched. The CDR3 spans 16 residues. In germline, CDR1 is MNHEY, CDR2 SVGEGT. Written as DNA, the CDR3 is TGTGCCAGCAGTTACTGGCTAGCGGGTCTTGGGGAGACCCAGTACTTC. It specifies CASSYWLAGLGETQYF.

In this sample, this clonotype turned up many times. The rearrangement joins TRBV7-6 to TRBJ2-2, with 12 bases matching TRBD1. CDR1 and CDR2 from the germline V gene are SGHVS and FNYEAQ. There are 16 residues in the CDR3. V lost 6 bases to trimming and J lost 6 bases; unmatched junction nucleotides: 8. The CDR3 here is CASRNAGTGGPGELFF. CDR3 coding DNA: TGTGCCAGCAGAAACGCCGGGACAGGGGGCCCCGGGGAGCTGTTTTTT.

About this clonotype: Its ends do not fully match the called genes, so a read error is possible. The chain has TRBV19 and TRBJ1-5, with 9 bases identical to TRBD1. This CDR3 spans 13 amino acids. The germline V gene encodes CDR1 LNHDA and CDR2 SQIVND (reference sequence). The CDR3 reads CASSRGQGEPQHF. The CDR3 coding sequence is TGTGCCAGTAGTAGGGGACAGGGAGAGCCGCAGCATTTT.

In this sample, this clonotype turned up a few times. The chain is built from TRBV6-2 or TRBV6-3 and TRBJ2-7, with TRBD2 matching 11 bases. Per germline, CDR1 MNHEY and CDR2 SVGEGT. This CDR3 is built from 21 residues. V dropped 0 bases and J dropped 0; count of bases not matched to a gene: 16. The CDR3 coding sequence is TGTGCCAGCAGTTACTCGGTTCCGGGAACTAGCGGGAGCAGAAGCTCCTACGAGCAGTACTTC. The encoded protein is CASSYSVPGTSGSRSSYEQYF.

This clonotype was detected a few times. The chain recombines TRBV9 with TRBJ2-5; a possible D gene is TRBD2 (6 bases). The CDR3 runs 15 residues. V gave up 6 bases and J gave up 4 bases, with 19 bases separating them. CDR1 is SGDLS and CDR2 is YYNGEE in the germline V gene. The CDR3 bases are TGTGCCAGCACCCGAATGGAGGGGAGAACAGAGACCCAGTACTTC. Protein product: CASTRMEGRTETQYF.

The genes are TRBV6-1 and TRBJ2-3; D is possibly TRBD2 (6 bases). CDR1 and CDR2 (germline): MNHNS, SASEGT. V lost 5 bases, J lost 4 bases, and 16 bases lay in between. CDR3 length: 15 amino acids. The CDR3: CASSQRLVGPDTQYF. The CDR3 DNA reads as TGTGCCAGCAGTCAACGACTAGTAGGCCCAGATACGCAGTATTTT.

This clonotype occurred once. The chain is built from TRBV28 and TRBJ1-4; 9 bases map to TRBD1. J lost 7 bases, V lost 4 bases, and 7 bases had no gene match. The CDR3 is 15 amino acids. Germline V CDR1 and CDR2: MDHEN, SYDVKM. The CDR3: CASSSPGQGGEKLFF. CDR3 nucleotides: TGTGCCAGCAGTTCCCCGGGACAGGGAGGTGAAAAACTGTTTTTT.

This clonotype turned up a few times. V usage is TRBV7-9 and J usage is TRBJ2-7; maybe TRBD2 (6 bases). Deletions cut 5 bases from V and 2 bases from J, with 16 bases between. This CDR3 is built from 15 residues. CDR1 and CDR2 from the germline V gene are SEHNR and FQNEAQ (reference sequence). Here the CDR3 DNA reads TGTGCCAGCAGCGCCCCGCGGGGAAACCCCTACGAGCAGTACTTC. Its protein is CASSAPRGNPYEQYF.

This clonotype has just a few counts. The V call is TRBV10-3, the J call TRBJ2-5; TRBD1 matches 8 bases. Germline CDR1 ENHRY, CDR2 SYGVKD. Trimming cost V 0 bases and J 4 bases; bases outside gene matches: 4. The CDR3 length is 15 residues. The CDR3 reads CAISESLQGGETQYF. The CDR3 DNA reads TGTGCCATCAGTGAGTCCCTACAGGGGGGAGAGACCCAGTACTTC.

Many counts were recorded for this clonotype. The CDR3: CASSFRGGTEAFF. CDR3 DNA sequence: TGTGCCAGCAGTTTTCGGGGAGGCACTGAAGCTTTCTTT. This chain uses TRBV12-3 or TRBV12-4 with TRBJ1-1; no clear D gene. The CDR3 spans 13 residues. V lost 3 bases, J lost 4 bases, and 9 bases lay in between.

V is TRBV5-1 and J is TRBJ2-1; TRBD2 matches at 10 bases. Germline CDR1 SGHRS, CDR2 YFSETQ. The CDR3 totals 15 residues. Trimming took 0 bases from V and 6 from J; bases not matched to a gene: 3. Here the CDR3 reads CASSLASGRSNEQFF. The CDR3 DNA reads TGCGCCAGCAGCTTGGCTAGCGGGAGAAGCAATGAGCAGTTCTTC.

DNA of the CDR3: TGCGCCAGCAGCCAAAGAGCCAGAACCTACGAGCAGTACTTC. Its translation is CASSQRARTYEQYF. This chain joins TRBV4-3 and TRBJ2-7; no clear D. This CDR3 comprises 14 residues. V was pared by 2 bases and J by 2 bases, with 10 bases between. Germline values: CDR1 LGHNA, CDR2 YSLEER.

This chain uses TRBV20-1 with TRBJ2-7; 9 positions agree with TRBD2. Germline V gene data show CDR1 as DFQATT and CDR2 as SNEGSKA (reference sequence). J was trimmed by 0 bases and V by 3 bases; bases with no gene match: 12. This CDR3 spans 17 amino acids. CDR3 sequence reads: CSARSAQVSGSSYEQYF. The CDR3 coding sequence is TGCAGTGCTAGGTCTGCTCAGGTTAGCGGGAGCTCCTACGAGCAGTACTTC.

This clonotype has a count of ten or more. The chain recombines TRBV6-6 with TRBJ1-2; tentative D call: TRBD1 (5 bases). CDR1 MNHNY and CDR2 SVGAGI come from the germline V gene (reference sequence). CDR3 length: 12 residues. V lost 7 bases and J lost 2, with 8 bases in between. CDR3 sequence reads: CASKDRNYGYTF. The CDR3 nucleotides read TGTGCCAGCAAAGACAGAAACTATGGCTACACCTTC.

The table lists this clonotype with many counts. The chain joins TRBV7-2 to TRBJ2-5, with 7 bases that match TRBD1. This CDR3 region has 15 residues. Trimming at V came to 6 bases and at J to 0 bases, leaving 7 bases not matched to a gene. CDR1 and CDR2 (germline): SGHTA, FQGNSA. CDR3 bases: TGTGCCAGCAGTCTAGACAGGGATTACCAAGAGACCCAGTACTTC. This encodes CASSLDRDYQETQYF.

This clonotype was seen at least ten times. The chain has TRBV5-5 and TRBJ2-4; 8 bases are a match to TRBD1. CDR3 length: 15 residues. The V and J ends lost 4 bases and 3 bases, in that order; junction bases with no gene match: 6. Germline CDR1 reads SGHKS; CDR2 reads YYEKEE (reference sequence). CDR3: CASSLLGTGKNIQYF. The CDR3, as DNA: TGTGCCAGCAGCCTACTAGGGACAGGCAAAAACATTCAGTACTTC.

The chain has TRBV18 and TRBJ2-7; the match to TRBD1 covers 8 bases. The CDR3 is made up of 15 amino acids. Unmatched junction bases numbered 9, after V lost 5 bases and J lost 3 bases. Looked up from germline, CDR1 is KGHSH and CDR2 is LQKENI. The CDR3 sequence: CASSSRQGIDYEQYF. In DNA form, the CDR3 reads TGTGCCAGCTCATCAAGACAGGGGATAGACTACGAGCAGTACTTC.

The rearrangement uses TRBV5-1 and TRBJ1-1; 9 nucleotides match TRBD1. There are 15 residues in the CDR3. The ends lost 0 bases at V and 1 base at J; junction bases unmatched: 1. CDR1 and CDR2 (germline): SGHRS, YFSETQ. The CDR3 DNA is TGCGCCAGCAGCTTGGAGGGACAGGGGAACACTGAAGCTTTCTTT. Its translation is CASSLEGQGNTEAFF. The complete variable domain, with remaining parts taken from reference TRBV5-1 and TRBJ1-1, reads KAGVTQTPRYLIKTRGQQVTLSCSPISGHRSVSWYQQTPGQGLQFLFEYFSETQRNKGNFPGRFSGRQFSNSRSEMNVSTLELGDSALYLCASSLEGQGNTEAFFGQGTRLTVV.

The V call is TRBV20-1, the J call TRBJ2-2; D gene unclear. Germline assignment: CDR1 DFQATT and CDR2 SNEGSKA (reference sequence). The CDR3 extends over 11 amino acids. V gave up 6 bases and J gave up 5 bases, with 7 bases separating them. For the CDR3, the DNA is TGCAGTGCCGCACCGACCGGGGAGCTGTTTTTT. The encoded protein is CSAAPTGELFF.

The V call is TRBV7-9, the J call TRBJ2-7, with a possible D match to TRBD1 (5 bases). Deletions cut 1 base from V and 5 bases from J, with 15 bases between. The CDR3 totals 15 residues. The germline V gene encodes CDR1 SEHNR and CDR2 FQNEAQ (reference sequence). In nucleotides, the CDR3 is TGTGCCAGCAGCTTAGGGGGCTTCGCTGTGGACGAGCAGTACTTC. This sequence encodes CASSLGGFAVDEQYF.

The J gene is TRBJ1-2, the V gene TRBV29-1; D may be TRBD1 (6 bases). The germline CDR1 and CDR2 sequences are SQVTM and ANQGSEA. V was shortened by 6 bases and J by 8 bases, with 13 bases between the two germline ends. The CDR3 covers 11 residues. The CDR3 region is CSVKGVRGYTF. The CDR3 DNA follows: TGCAGCGTGAAGGGGGTAAGAGGCTACACCTTC.

The chain couples TRBV10-3 to TRBJ1-6, with 8 bases that match TRBD1. CDR1 and CDR2 (germline): ENHRY, SYGVKD. This CDR3 has 15 residues. J lost 6 bases, V lost 7 bases, and 8 bases had no gene match. The CDR3 is CAINDRGLGNSPLHF. Here the CDR3 DNA reads TGTGCCATCAACGACAGGGGATTAGGTAATTCACCCCTCCACTTT.

This chain connects TRBV5-1 to TRBJ2-3; 10 bases fit TRBD2. Trimming took 3 bases from V and 0 from J; bases not matched to a gene: 7. The CDR3 is 17 residues long. The germline gives CDR1 SGHRS, CDR2 YFSETQ. CDR3 nucleotide sequence: TGCGCCAGCAGCTCCTACCGGACTAGCGGTAGCACAGATACGCAGTATTTT. Its translation: CASSSYRTSGSTDTQYF.

The gene calls are TRBV7-9 and TRBJ1-2, with D possibly being TRBD1 (6 bases). The germline V gene encodes CDR1 SEHNR and CDR2 FQNEAQ (reference sequence). The CDR3 runs to 12 residues. Deletions cut 2 bases from V and 6 bases from J, with 7 bases between. In DNA, the CDR3 is TGTGCCAGCAGCTTACAGGGGAATGGCTACACCTTC. Translated, it gives CASSLQGNGYTF.

This chain links TRBV4-3 with TRBJ1-2; TRBD1 matches 9 bases. J lost 3 bases, V lost 0 bases, and 8 bases had no gene match. The CDR3 is 17 residues long. Per germline, CDR1 LGHNA and CDR2 YSLEER. The CDR3 protein is CASSQDMEDRGHYGYTF. The CDR3 DNA sequence: TGCGCCAGCAGCCAAGATATGGAGGACAGGGGCCACTATGGCTACACCTTC.

This clonotype was counted a few times. The chain employs TRBV7-9 and TRBJ2-7; D is perhaps TRBD2 (6 bases). V was shortened by 5 bases and J by 3 bases, with 20 bases between the two germline ends. The CDR3 is made up of 16 amino acids. Germline V gene sequence: CDR1 SEHNR, CDR2 FQNEAQ (reference sequence). The CDR3 DNA is TGTGCCAGCAGCCCCCCGCGGGGCATCTCCTTCTACGAGCAGTACTTC. This codes for CASSPPRGISFYEQYF.

V and J are TRBV18 and TRBJ2-7; the match to TRBD2 covers 8 bases. The CDR3 spans 17 residues. The ends lost 3 bases at V and 0 bases at J; junction bases unmatched: 10. Per germline, CDR1 KGHSH and CDR2 LQKENI. CDR3 in DNA: TGTGCCAGCTCACCGCCGGGACTAGGGGGAAGCTCCTACGAGCAGTACTTC. This gives the protein CASSPPGLGGSSYEQYF.